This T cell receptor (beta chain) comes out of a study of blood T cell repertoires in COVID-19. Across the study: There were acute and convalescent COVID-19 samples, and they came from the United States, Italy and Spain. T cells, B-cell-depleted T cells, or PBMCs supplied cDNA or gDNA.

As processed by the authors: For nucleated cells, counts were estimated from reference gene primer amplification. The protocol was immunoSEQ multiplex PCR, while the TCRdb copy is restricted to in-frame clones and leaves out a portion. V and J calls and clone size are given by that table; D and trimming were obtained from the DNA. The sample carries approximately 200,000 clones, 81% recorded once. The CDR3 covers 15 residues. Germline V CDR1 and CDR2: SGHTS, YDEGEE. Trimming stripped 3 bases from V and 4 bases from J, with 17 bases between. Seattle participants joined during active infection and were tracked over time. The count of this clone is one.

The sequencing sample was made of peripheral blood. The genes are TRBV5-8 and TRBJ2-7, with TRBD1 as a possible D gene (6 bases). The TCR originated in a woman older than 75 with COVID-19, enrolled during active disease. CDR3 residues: CASSSPAGVGYEQYF. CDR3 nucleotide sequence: TGTGCCAGCAGCTCCCCGGCAGGGGTGGGGTACGAGCAGTACTTC. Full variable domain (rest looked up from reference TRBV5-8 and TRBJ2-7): EAGVTQSPTHLIKTRGQQATLRCSPISGHTSVYWYQQALGLGLQFLLWYDEGEERNRGNFPPRFSGRQFPNYSSELNVNALELEDSALYLCASSSPAGVGYEQYFGPGTRLTVT.